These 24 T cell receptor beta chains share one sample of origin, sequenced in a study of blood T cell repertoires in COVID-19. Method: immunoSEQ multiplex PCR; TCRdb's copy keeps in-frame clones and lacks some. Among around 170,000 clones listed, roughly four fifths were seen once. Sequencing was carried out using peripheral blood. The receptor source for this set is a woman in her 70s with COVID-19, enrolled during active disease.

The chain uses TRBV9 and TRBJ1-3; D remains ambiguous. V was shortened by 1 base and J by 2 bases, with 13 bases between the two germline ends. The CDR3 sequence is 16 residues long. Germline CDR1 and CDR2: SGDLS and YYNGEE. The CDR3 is CASSVRAGATGNTIYF. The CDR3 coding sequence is TGTGCCAGCAGCGTACGGGCGGGTGCCACTGGAAACACCATATATTTT.

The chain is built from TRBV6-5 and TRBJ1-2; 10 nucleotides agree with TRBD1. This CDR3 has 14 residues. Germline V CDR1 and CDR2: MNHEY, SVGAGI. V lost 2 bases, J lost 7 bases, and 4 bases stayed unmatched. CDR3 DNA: TGTGCCAGCAGTTACCTGACAGGGGGCCGTGGCTACACCTTC. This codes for CASSYLTGGRGYTF.

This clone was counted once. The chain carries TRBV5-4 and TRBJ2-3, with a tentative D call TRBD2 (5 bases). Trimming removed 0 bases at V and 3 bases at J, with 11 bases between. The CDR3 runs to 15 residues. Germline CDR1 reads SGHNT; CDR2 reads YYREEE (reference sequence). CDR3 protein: CASSLEYRGTDTQYF. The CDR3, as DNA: TGTGCCAGCAGCTTGGAATATCGGGGAACAGATACGCAGTATTTT.

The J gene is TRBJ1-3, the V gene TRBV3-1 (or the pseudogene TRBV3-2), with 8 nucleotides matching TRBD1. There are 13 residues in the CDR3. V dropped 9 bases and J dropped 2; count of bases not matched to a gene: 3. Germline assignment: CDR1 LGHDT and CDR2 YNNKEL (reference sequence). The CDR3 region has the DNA TGTGCCAGTAAGGACAGGGCTGGAAACACCATATATTTT. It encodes CASKDRAGNTIYF.

CDR3 amino acids: CASSPGTSGVDEQFF. CDR3 DNA: TGTGCCAGCTCTCCCGGGACTAGCGGCGTCGATGAGCAGTTCTTC. The gene calls are TRBV18 and TRBJ2-1; 11 nucleotides agree with TRBD2. CDR3 length: 15 residues. The J segment lost 8 bases and the V segment lost 6 bases, leaving 9 bases of the junction unmatched. The germline CDR1 and CDR2 sequences are KGHSH and LQKENI.

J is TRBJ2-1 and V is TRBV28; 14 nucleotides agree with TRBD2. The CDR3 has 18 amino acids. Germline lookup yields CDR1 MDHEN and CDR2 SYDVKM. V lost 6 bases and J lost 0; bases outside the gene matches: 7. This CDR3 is CASSGLAGGLSSYNEQFF. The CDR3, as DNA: TGTGCCAGCAGCGGACTAGCGGGAGGCCTGAGCTCCTACAATGAGCAGTTCTTC.

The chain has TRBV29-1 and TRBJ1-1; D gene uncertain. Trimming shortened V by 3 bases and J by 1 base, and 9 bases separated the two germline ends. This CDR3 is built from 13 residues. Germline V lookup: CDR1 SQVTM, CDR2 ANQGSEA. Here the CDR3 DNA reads TGCAGCGTTGAGAGGGAGGCGAACACTGAAGCTTTCTTT. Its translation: CSVEREANTEAFF. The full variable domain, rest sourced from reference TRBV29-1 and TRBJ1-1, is SAVISQKPSRDICQRGTSLTIQCQVDSQVTMMFWYRQQPGQSLTLIATANQGSEATYESGFVIDKFPISRPNLTFSTLTVSNMSPEDSSIYLCSVEREANTEAFFGQGTRLTVV.

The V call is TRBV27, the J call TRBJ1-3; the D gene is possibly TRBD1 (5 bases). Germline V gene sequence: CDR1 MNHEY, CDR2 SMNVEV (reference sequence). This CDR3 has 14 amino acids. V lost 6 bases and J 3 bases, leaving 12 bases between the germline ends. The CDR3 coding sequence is TGTGCCAGCAGGGCGATGGGGGGTGGAAACACCATATATTTT. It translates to CASRAMGGGNTIYF.

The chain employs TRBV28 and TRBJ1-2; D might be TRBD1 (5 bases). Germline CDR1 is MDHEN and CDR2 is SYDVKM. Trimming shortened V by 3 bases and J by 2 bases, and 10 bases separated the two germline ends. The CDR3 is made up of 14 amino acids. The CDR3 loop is CASSFRGMNYGYTF. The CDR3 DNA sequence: TGTGCCAGCAGTTTCCGGGGGATGAACTATGGCTACACCTTC.

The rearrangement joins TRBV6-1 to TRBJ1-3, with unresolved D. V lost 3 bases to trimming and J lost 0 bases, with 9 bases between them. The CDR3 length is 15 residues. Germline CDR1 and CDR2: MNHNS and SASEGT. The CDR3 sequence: CASSDPSGSGNTIYF. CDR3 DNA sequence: TGTGCCAGCAGTGACCCCAGTGGCTCTGGAAACACCATATATTTT.

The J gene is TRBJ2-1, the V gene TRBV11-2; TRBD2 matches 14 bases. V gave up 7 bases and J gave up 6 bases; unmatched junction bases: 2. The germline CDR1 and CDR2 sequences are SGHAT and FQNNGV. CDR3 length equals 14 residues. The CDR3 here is CASTGTSGSNEQFF. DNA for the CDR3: TGTGCCAGCACCGGGACTAGCGGGAGCAATGAGCAGTTCTTC.

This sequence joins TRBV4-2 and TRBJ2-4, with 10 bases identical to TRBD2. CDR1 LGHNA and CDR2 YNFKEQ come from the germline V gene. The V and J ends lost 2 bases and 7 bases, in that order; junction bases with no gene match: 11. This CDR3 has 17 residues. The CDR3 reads CASSQSSSGSAWNIQYF. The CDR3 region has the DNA TGTGCCAGCAGCCAATCGTCTAGCGGGAGTGCTTGGAACATTCAGTACTTC.

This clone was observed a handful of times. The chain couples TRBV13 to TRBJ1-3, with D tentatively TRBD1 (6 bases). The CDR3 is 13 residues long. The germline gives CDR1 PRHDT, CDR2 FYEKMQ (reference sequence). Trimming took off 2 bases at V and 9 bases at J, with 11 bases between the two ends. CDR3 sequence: CASSLRGGVTIYF. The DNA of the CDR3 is TGTGCCAGCAGCTTAAGGGGGGGTGTCACCATATATTTT. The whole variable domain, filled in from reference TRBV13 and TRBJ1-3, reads AAGVIQSPRHLIKEKRETATLKCYPIPRHDTVYWYQQGPGQDPQFLISFYEKMQSDKGSIPDRFSAQQFSDYHSELNMSSLELGDSALYFCASSLRGGVTIYFGEGSWLTVV.

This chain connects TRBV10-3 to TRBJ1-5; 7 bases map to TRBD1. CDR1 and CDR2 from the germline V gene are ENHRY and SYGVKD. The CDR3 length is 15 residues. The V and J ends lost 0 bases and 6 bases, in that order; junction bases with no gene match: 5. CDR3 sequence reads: CAISESRGQGQPQHF. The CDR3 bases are TGTGCCATCAGTGAGTCAAGGGGGCAAGGTCAGCCCCAGCATTTT.

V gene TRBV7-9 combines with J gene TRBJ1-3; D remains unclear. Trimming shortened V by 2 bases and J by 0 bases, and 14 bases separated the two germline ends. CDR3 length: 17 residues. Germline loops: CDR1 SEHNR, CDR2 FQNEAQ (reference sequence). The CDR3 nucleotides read TGTGCCAGCAGCTTAAGCGGGTCCGGACCCTCTGGAAACACCATATATTTT. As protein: CASSLSGSGPSGNTIYF.

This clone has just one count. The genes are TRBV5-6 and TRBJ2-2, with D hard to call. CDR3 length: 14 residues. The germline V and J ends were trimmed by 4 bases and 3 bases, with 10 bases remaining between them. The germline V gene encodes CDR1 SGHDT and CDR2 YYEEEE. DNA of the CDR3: TGTGCCAGCAGCCTTGGGCCTTACACCGGGGAGCTGTTTTTT. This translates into CASSLGPYTGELFF. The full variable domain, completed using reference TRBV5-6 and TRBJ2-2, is DAGVTQSPTHLIKTRGQQVTLRCSPKSGHDTVSWYQQALGQGPQFIFQYYEEEERQRGNFPDRFSGHQFPNYSSELNVNALLLGDSALYLCASSLGPYTGELFFGEGSRLTVL.

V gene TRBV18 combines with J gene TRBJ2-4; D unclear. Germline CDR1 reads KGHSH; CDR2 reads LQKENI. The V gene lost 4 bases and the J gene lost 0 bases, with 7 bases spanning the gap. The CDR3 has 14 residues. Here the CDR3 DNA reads TGTGCCAGCTCACAAATACTAGCCAAAAACATTCAGTACTTC. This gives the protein CASSQILAKNIQYF.

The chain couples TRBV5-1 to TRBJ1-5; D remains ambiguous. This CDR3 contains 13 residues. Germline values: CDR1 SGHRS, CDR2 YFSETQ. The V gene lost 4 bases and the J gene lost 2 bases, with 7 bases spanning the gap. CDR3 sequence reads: CASSPGGNQPQHF. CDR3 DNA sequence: TGCGCCAGCAGCCCCGGGGGCAATCAGCCCCAGCATTTT.

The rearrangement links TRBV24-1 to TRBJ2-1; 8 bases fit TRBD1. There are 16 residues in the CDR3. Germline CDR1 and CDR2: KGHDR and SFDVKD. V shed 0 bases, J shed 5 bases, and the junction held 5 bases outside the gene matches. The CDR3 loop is CATSDLGQGRDNEQFF. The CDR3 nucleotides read TGTGCCACCAGTGATTTGGGACAGGGTCGAGACAATGAGCAGTTCTTC.

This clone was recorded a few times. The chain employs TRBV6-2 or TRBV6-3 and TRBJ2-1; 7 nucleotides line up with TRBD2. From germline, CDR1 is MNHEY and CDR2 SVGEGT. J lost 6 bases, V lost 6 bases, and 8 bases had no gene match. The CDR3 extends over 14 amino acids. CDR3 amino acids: CASSRTSASNEQFF. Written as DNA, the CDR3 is TGTGCCAGCAGCCGTACTAGCGCCAGCAATGAGCAGTTCTTC.

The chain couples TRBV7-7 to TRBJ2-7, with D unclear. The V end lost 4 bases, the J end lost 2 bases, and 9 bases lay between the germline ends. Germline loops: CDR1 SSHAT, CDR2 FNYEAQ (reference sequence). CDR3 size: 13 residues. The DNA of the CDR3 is TGTGCCAGCAGCTCCGGTTCTGCCTACGAGCAGTACTTC. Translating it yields CASSSGSAYEQYF.

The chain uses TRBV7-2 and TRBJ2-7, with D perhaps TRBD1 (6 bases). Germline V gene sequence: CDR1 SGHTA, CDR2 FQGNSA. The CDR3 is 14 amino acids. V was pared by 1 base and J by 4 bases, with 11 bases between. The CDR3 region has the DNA TGTGCCAGCAGCTTAGATCCCGGGACATACGAGCAGTACTTC. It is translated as CASSLDPGTYEQYF.

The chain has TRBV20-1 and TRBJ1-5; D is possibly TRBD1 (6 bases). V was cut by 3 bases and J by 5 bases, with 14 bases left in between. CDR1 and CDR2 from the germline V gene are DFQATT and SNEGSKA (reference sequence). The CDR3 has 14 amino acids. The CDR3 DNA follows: TGCAGTGCTAGTCTACAGGGAACGGATCAGCCCCAGCATTTT. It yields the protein CSASLQGTDQPQHF.

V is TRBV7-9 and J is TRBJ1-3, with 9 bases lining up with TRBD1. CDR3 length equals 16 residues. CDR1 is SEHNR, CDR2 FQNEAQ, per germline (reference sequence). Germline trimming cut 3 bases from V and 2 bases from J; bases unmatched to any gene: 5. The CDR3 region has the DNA TGTGCCAGCAGCTTCGGAAGGACAGGGGCTGGAAACACCATATATTTT. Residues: CASSFGRTGAGNTIYF.